These T cell receptor beta chains were read from a single sample in a study of blood T cell repertoires in COVID-19. Clones were sequenced by immunoSEQ multiplex PCR, and TCRdb holds only the in-frame ones, with some missing. The sample includes approximately 230,000 clones, 75% to 95% of them seen just once. Sequencing input: PBMCs or T cells enriched from blood (not recorded which). The receptors were sampled from a woman aged 18-29 years who had recovered from COVID-19. Both conserved end residues are trimmed from each CDR3.

length,V,J,CDR3
16,TRBV5-1,TRBJ2-1,ASSSTRLGTGYEREQF
13,TRBV7-8,TRBJ1-4,ASSPRQGVNEKLF
17,TRBV9,TRBJ1-6,ASSVGTSGGVHPYSPLH
12,TRBV28,TRBJ2-1,ASSLYRDGNEQF
11,TRBV7-2,TRBJ1-2,ASRPDTSYGYT
14,TRBV3-1/TRBV3-2,TRBJ1-5,ASSQDFTYSNQPQH
13,TRBV5-1,TRBJ2-3,ASSWGRVSTDTQY
10,TRBV5-1,TRBJ1-1,ASTPENTEAF
11,TRBV29-1,TRBJ1-2,SVGNSANYGYT
10,TRBV13,TRBJ1-1,ASMAGNTEAF
13,TRBV4-3,TRBJ2-7,ASSQGPGQNYEQY
11,TRBV7-9,TRBJ1-2,ASSRGQGDGYT
13,TRBV28,TRBJ2-7,ASRPTGQGGYEQY
12,TRBV19,TRBJ2-7,ASSIGGPSYEQY
14,TRBV6-5,TRBJ1-6,ASSYDPGEGNSPLH
16,TRBV11-2,TRBJ2-6,ASSSRDRRSSGANVLT
13,TRBV10-1,TRBJ1-5,ASRLRKLSNQPQH
11,TRBV9,TRBJ2-7,ASSAGPPGEQY
9,TRBV24-1,TRBJ1-1,ATSDADEAF
15,TRBV18,TRBJ2-7,ASSPQTLAGGAYEQY